This T cell receptor (beta chain) was captured in a study of blood T cell repertoires in COVID-19. Whole-study context: Samples representing acute and convalescent COVID-19 were sourced from the United States, Italy and Spain.

The ends lost 6 bases at V and 2 bases at J; junction bases unmatched: 9. The length of the CDR3 is 16 residues. Germline CDR1 is SQVTM and CDR2 is ANQGSEA. Sequenced by immunoSEQ multiplex PCR; TCRdb stores in-frame clones only, minus some. The sample has nearly 350,000 clones; around nine tenths are singletons. Source material: peripheral blood. The TCR comes from a woman aged 18-29 years who had recovered from COVID-19. This chain links TRBV29-1 with TRBJ2-6; TRBD1 matches 8 bases. The CDR3 DNA sequence: TGCAGCGTCTTCTCCAGGGGGCTAACTGGGGCCAACGTCCTGACTTTC. Translated: CSVFSRGLTGANVLTF.